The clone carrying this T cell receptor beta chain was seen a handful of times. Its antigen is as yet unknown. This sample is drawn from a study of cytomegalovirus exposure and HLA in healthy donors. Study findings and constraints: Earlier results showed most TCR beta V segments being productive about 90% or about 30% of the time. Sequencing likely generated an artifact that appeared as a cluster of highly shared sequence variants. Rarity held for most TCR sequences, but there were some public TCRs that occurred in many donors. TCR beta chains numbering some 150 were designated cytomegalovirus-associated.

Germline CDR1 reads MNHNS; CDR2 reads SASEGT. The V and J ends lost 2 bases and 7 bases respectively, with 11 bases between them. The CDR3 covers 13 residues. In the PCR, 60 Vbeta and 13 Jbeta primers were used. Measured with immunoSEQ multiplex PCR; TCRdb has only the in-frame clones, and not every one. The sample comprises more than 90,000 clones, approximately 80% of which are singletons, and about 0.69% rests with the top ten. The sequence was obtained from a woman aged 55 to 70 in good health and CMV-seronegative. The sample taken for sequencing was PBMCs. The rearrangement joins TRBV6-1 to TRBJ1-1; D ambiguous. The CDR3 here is CASSERRNGEAFF. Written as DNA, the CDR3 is TGTGCCAGCAGTGAAAGGAGGAATGGTGAAGCTTTCTTT.